These 28 T cell receptor beta chains came from one sample sequenced in a study of cytomegalovirus exposure and HLA in healthy donors. 13 Jbeta primers and 60 Vbeta primers were used for the PCR. Using immunoSEQ multiplex PCR, the repertoire was profiled, and TCRdb retains in-frame clones only, with some absent. The profile shows 100,000 to 150,000 clones, about 75% of them singletons. Sequenced: PBMCs. All receptors come from a middle-aged woman in good health and CMV-seronegative.

The chain uses TRBV29-1 and TRBJ1-4; the D is unclear. The CDR3 covers 15 residues. The V gene lost 4 bases and the J gene lost 5 bases, with 17 bases spanning the gap. CDR1 and CDR2 (germline): SQVTM, ANQGSEA. CDR3 sequence: CSVAETFHLNEKLFF. The CDR3 DNA is TGCAGCGTTGCCGAGACTTTCCACCTGAATGAAAAACTGTTTTTT.

This chain connects TRBV5-1 to TRBJ1-2, with D possibly TRBD1 on 5 matching bases. With 4 bases removed from V and 5 bases from J, the gap between germline ends came to 18 bases. Germline assignment: CDR1 SGHRS and CDR2 YFSETQ. The CDR3 is 15 amino acids. CDR3 DNA: TGCGCCAGCAGCGTAAGTCCGACAGAAAGATATGGCTACACCTTC. Translation gives CASSVSPTERYGYTF.

The V and J genes are TRBV28 and TRBJ2-4; the D gene is possibly TRBD1 (8 bases). Germline CDR1 reads MDHEN; CDR2 reads SYDVKM. The CDR3 has 15 residues. V was clipped by 6 bases and J by 3 bases, with 15 bases between them. CDR3 nucleotide sequence: TGTGCCAGCAGCGGGAGCGGGACAGGCAAAAACATTCAGTACTTC. Translating it yields CASSGSGTGKNIQYF.

This rearrangement joins TRBV4-1 to TRBJ1-2; no definite D call. CDR1 and CDR2 (germline): MGHRA, YSYEKL. V shed 1 base and J shed 4 bases, with 13 bases lying between them. The CDR3 is 15 residues long. The CDR3 bases are TGCGCCAGCAGCCAAGCATGGTTCGAGGGCTATGGCTACACCTTC. Encoded protein: CASSQAWFEGYGYTF.

The V call is TRBV4-1, the J call TRBJ1-2; D not resolved. The CDR3 consists of 15 residues. Trimming left V 1 base short and J 2 bases short, with 11 bases between. CDR1 and CDR2 from the germline V gene are MGHRA and YSYEKL. The CDR3 is CASSQGRASNYGYTF. DNA of the CDR3: TGCGCCAGCAGCCAAGGGAGGGCGTCCAACTATGGCTACACCTTC.

The J gene is TRBJ2-4, the V gene TRBV11-2, with 7 bases that match TRBD1. CDR1 and CDR2 (germline): SGHAT, FQNNGV. V gave up 3 bases and J gave up 8 bases; unmatched junction bases: 4. The CDR3 loop spans 13 amino acids. In nucleotides, the CDR3 is TGTGCCAGCAGCTTCGACAGGGCGGACATTCAGTACTTC. Translation gives CASSFDRADIQYF.

This chain's CDR3 is CASSQGDRANEKLFF. DNA for the CDR3: TGCGCCAGCAGCCAAGGGGACAGGGCTAATGAAAAACTGTTTTTT. The chain links TRBV4-3 to TRBJ1-4; 9 bases fit TRBD1. This CDR3 region has 15 residues. Germline CDR1 LGHNA, CDR2 YSLEER. J lost 3 bases, V lost 1 base, and 0 bases had no gene match.

This sequence joins TRBV10-3 and TRBJ1-2; 8 bases match TRBD1. CDR1 is ENHRY and CDR2 is SYGVKD in the germline V gene. CDR3 length: 16 residues. V shed 0 bases, J shed 0 bases, and the junction held 3 bases outside the gene matches. The CDR3 DNA is TGTGCCATCAGTGAGTCCGGGACAGGCTCTAACTATGGCTACACCTTC. Translating gives CAISESGTGSNYGYTF.

V is TRBV4-2 and J is TRBJ2-2; perhaps TRBD2 as D (5 bases). Trimming left V 3 bases short and J 4 bases short, with 12 bases between. Germline-derived CDR1 and CDR2 are LGHNA and YNFKEQ. This CDR3 has 15 residues. The CDR3 nucleotides read TGTGCCAGCAGCCAGCCCACTCGGGGCACCGGGGAGCTGTTTTTT. It encodes CASSQPTRGTGELFF.

V and J are TRBV6-5 and TRBJ1-6; unclear D gene. The V end lost 4 bases, the J end lost 11 bases, and 12 bases lay between the germline ends. Germline lookup yields CDR1 MNHEY and CDR2 SVGAGI. The CDR3 loop spans 13 amino acids. The CDR3 sequence: CASSFSGDAPLHF. The CDR3 nucleotides are TGTGCCAGCAGTTTTTCAGGTGACGCACCCCTCCACTTT.

The chain employs TRBV5-1 and TRBJ1-4; 10 bases line up with TRBD1. The germline V gene has CDR1 SGHRS and CDR2 YFSETQ. The ends lost 2 bases at V and 0 bases at J; junction bases unmatched: 7. The CDR3 has 18 residues. The CDR3 DNA sequence: TGCGCCAGCAGCTTCATCGGGACAGGGGATCCAACTAATGAAAAACTGTTTTTT. The encoded protein is CASSFIGTGDPTNEKLFF.

This sequence joins TRBV13 and TRBJ2-1; 15 bases fit TRBD2. Germline loops: CDR1 PRHDT, CDR2 FYEKMQ (reference sequence). The CDR3 is 15 residues long. The V segment lost 5 bases and the J segment 8 bases; nucleotides outside the gene matches: 4. CDR3 region: CASSGGLAGGDEQFF. The CDR3 bases are TGTGCCAGCAGCGGGGGACTAGCGGGGGGTGATGAGCAGTTCTTC. Together with reference TRBV13 and TRBJ2-1, the CDR3 gives the full variable domain: AAGVIQSPRHLIKEKRETATLKCYPIPRHDTVYWYQQGPGQDPQFLISFYEKMQSDKGSIPDRFSAQQFSDYHSELNMSSLELGDSALYFCASSGGLAGGDEQFFGPGTRLTVL.

This chain's CDR3 is CASSSPSGGLTGELFF. CDR3 coding DNA: TGTGCCAGCAGCTCCCCAAGCGGGGGATTAACCGGGGAGCTGTTTTTT. The J gene is TRBJ2-2, the V gene TRBV9; 8 bases fit TRBD2. The CDR3 spans 16 residues. J was trimmed by 5 bases and V by 4 bases; bases with no gene match: 10. Germline lookup yields CDR1 SGDLS and CDR2 YYNGEE.

The rearrangement uses TRBV7-2 and TRBJ2-3, with D unclear. CDR3 length: 14 residues. Deletions cut 4 bases from V and 1 base from J, with 9 bases between. CDR1 SGHTA and CDR2 FQGNSA come from the germline V gene. The CDR3 region is CASSSPRGTDTQYF. CDR3 sequence (DNA): TGTGCCAGCAGCTCACCCCGGGGCACAGATACGCAGTATTTT. The whole variable domain, filled in from reference TRBV7-2 and TRBJ2-3, reads GAGVSQSPSNKVTEKGKDVELRCDPISGHTALYWYRQSLGQGLEFLIYFQGNSAPDKSGLPSDRFSAERTGGSVSTLTIQRTQQEDSAVYLCASSSPRGTDTQYFGPGTRLTVL.

The rearrangement links TRBV9 to TRBJ1-1; D is possibly TRBD1 (5 bases). Trimming left V 2 bases short and J 7 bases short, with 15 bases between. The CDR3 extends over 14 amino acids. Germline V gene sequence: CDR1 SGDLS, CDR2 YYNGEE. DNA for the CDR3: TGTGCCAGCAGCGTTTGGGGGGATTCGGATGAAGCTTTCTTT. As protein: CASSVWGDSDEAFF.

This clone was detected only a few times. The chain has TRBV7-2 and TRBJ1-6, with 8 nucleotides matching TRBD1. Trimming at V came to 2 bases and at J to 8 bases, leaving 2 bases not matched to a gene. The CDR3 loop spans 14 amino acids. Germline CDR1 reads SGHTA; CDR2 reads FQGNSA. As DNA, the CDR3 is TGTGCCAGCAGCTTAAAACAGGGGGATTCACCCCTCCACTTT. Its protein product is CASSLKQGDSPLHF.

The chain uses TRBV10-3 and TRBJ2-7, with a possible D match to TRBD1 (6 bases). Germline V lookup: CDR1 ENHRY, CDR2 SYGVKD. Trimming took 2 bases from V and 10 from J, leaving 12 bases between them. The CDR3 is 12 amino acids. This chain's CDR3 is CAISEALDSQYF. For the CDR3, the DNA is TGTGCCATCAGTGAGGCCCTGGACAGTCAGTACTTC.

This chain connects TRBV4-2 to TRBJ1-4; TRBD1 matches at 8 bases. Germline V gene sequence: CDR1 LGHNA, CDR2 YNFKEQ. V lost 4 bases and J lost 7; bases outside the gene matches: 11. This CDR3 is 16 amino acids long. The CDR3 DNA follows: TGTGCCAGCAGCCGCAGAGGACAGGGCGAGGGTGAAAAACTGTTTTTT. As protein: CASSRRGQGEGEKLFF.

The genes are TRBV28 and TRBJ1-1, with D unclear. V was cut by 8 bases and J by 4 bases, with 11 bases left in between. Germline V lookup: CDR1 MDHEN, CDR2 SYDVKM. This CDR3 spans 12 amino acids. The CDR3 DNA sequence: TGTGCCAGCCGTCTCCTCAGCACTGAAGCTTTCTTT. Amino acids: CASRLLSTEAFF.

The chain is built from TRBV2 and TRBJ2-2; the match to TRBD2 covers 13 bases. The length of the CDR3 is 16 residues. The V gene's germline CDR1 is SNHLY and CDR2 FYNNEI. Losses at the gene ends were 6 bases for V and 6 bases for J; bases not matched to a gene: 7. This CDR3 reads CASSAQTSGGSGELFF. In nucleotides, the CDR3 is TGTGCCAGCAGCGCCCAGACTAGCGGGGGGTCCGGGGAGCTGTTTTTT. The full variable domain, completed using reference TRBV2 and TRBJ2-2, is EPEVTQTPSHQVTQMGQEVILRCVPISNHLYFYWYRQILGQKVEFLVSFYNNEISEKSEIFDDQFSVERPDGSNFTLKIRSTKLEDSAMYFCASSAQTSGGSGELFFGEGSRLTVL.

On this clone: Other DNA sequences in the sample encode the same CDR3. This rearrangement joins TRBV28 to TRBJ2-5, with D perhaps matching TRBD1 (7 bases). Germline loops: CDR1 MDHEN, CDR2 SYDVKM. The CDR3 spans 14 residues. V gave up 1 base and J gave up 4 bases, with 10 bases separating them. This CDR3 is CASSLSGGRETQYF. The CDR3 nucleotides are TGTGCCAGCAGTTTATCAGGGGGGCGAGAGACCCAGTACTTC.

This clone appeared a few times. The rearrangement joins TRBV5-1 to TRBJ1-1; D gene uncertain. The V and J ends lost 4 bases and 4 bases respectively, with 14 bases between them. This CDR3 is built from 14 residues. Looked up from germline, CDR1 is SGHRS and CDR2 is YFSETQ. The CDR3 bases are TGCGCCAGCAGCCAAGGAGCCCTTGGCACTGAAGCTTTCTTT. This gives the protein CASSQGALGTEAFF.

The V gene is TRBV7-9, the J gene TRBJ2-3; D call uncertain. Germline-derived CDR1 and CDR2 are SEHNR and FQNEAQ (reference sequence). Trimming cost V 2 bases and J 2 bases, with 8 bases left between them. The CDR3 spans 14 residues. CDR3 loop: CASSLSQNTDTQYF. For the CDR3, the DNA is TGTGCCAGCAGCTTATCACAGAACACAGATACGCAGTATTTT.

This clone was picked up a small number of times. This chain connects TRBV2 to TRBJ1-2; TRBD1 matches 7 bases. The CDR3 spans 15 residues. From germline, CDR1 is SNHLY and CDR2 FYNNEI. V shed 3 bases and J 5 bases; nucleotides not matched to a gene: 9. The CDR3 DNA is TGTGCCAGCAGTGAGTCGACAGGGCAGGGGTATGGCTACACCTTC. This translates into CASSESTGQGYGYTF. The full variable domain, in which reference TRBV2 and TRBJ1-2 provide the parts outside the CDR3, is EPEVTQTPSHQVTQMGQEVILRCVPISNHLYFYWYRQILGQKVEFLVSFYNNEISEKSEIFDDQFSVERPDGSNFTLKIRSTKLEDSAMYFCASSESTGQGYGYTFGSGTRLTVV.

The sample holds one count of this clone. The J gene is TRBJ1-1, the V gene TRBV29-1, with D perhaps TRBD1 (6 bases). Germline assignment: CDR1 SQVTM and CDR2 ANQGSEA. This CDR3 comprises 15 residues. The V end lost 3 bases, the J end lost 7 bases, and 21 bases lay between the germline ends. The CDR3 protein is CSVEYRPGRGGEAFF. In DNA form, the CDR3 reads TGCAGCGTTGAGTACAGGCCGGGAAGGGGGGGTGAAGCTTTCTTT.

A single count supports this clone. This rearrangement joins TRBV19 to TRBJ2-1; weak D call: TRBD2 (7 bases). V shed 4 bases and J shed 0 bases, with 16 bases lying between them. The CDR3 has 17 residues. Germline CDR1 LNHDA, CDR2 SQIVND (reference sequence). The DNA for the CDR3 is TGTGCCAGTAGTACCCTGGGGGGCGGGAGCTCCTACAATGAGCAGTTCTTC. Its translation is CASSTLGGGSSYNEQFF.

This clone was seen just once. This chain connects TRBV5-1 to TRBJ2-2; 9 nucleotides match TRBD1. Germline-derived CDR1 and CDR2 are SGHRS and YFSETQ. This CDR3 region has 17 residues. With V trimmed by 0 bases and J by 8 bases, 11 bases remained unmatched. The CDR3 sequence: CASSLAPGQGYSGELFF. The CDR3 nucleotides read TGCGCCAGCAGCTTGGCCCCGGGACAGGGTTATTCGGGGGAGCTGTTTTTT.

This sequence joins TRBV15 and TRBJ2-7; 9 nucleotides match TRBD2. Germline trimming cut 5 bases from V and 1 base from J; bases unmatched to any gene: 6. Germline values: CDR1 LNHNV, CDR2 YYDKDF (reference sequence). The CDR3 sequence is 15 residues long. The CDR3 DNA is TGTGCCACCAGCCCGGGACTAGCTTTTTCCTACGAGCAGTACTTC. Amino acids: CATSPGLAFSYEQYF. Full variable domain (remainder filled in from reference TRBV15 and TRBJ2-7): DAMVIQNPRYQVTQFGKPVTLSCSQTLNHNVMYWYQQKSSQAPKLLFHYYDKDFNNEADTPDNFQSRRPNTSFCFLDIRSPGLGDTAMYLCATSPGLAFSYEQYFGPGTRLTVT.